The TCR beta chain described here comes from a study of OX40 agonist ivuxolimab in advanced cancers. Looked up from germline, CDR1 is GTSNPN and CDR2 is SVGIG (reference sequence). V was clipped by 3 bases and J by 5 bases, with 6 bases between them. The CDR3 covers 11 residues. Profiled with immunoSEQ multiplex PCR; TCRdb holds only in-frame clones, not every one. The profile covers about 120,000 clones, with 85% to 90% appearing a single time and 0.5% to 0.7% taken by the ten largest. The V and J genes are TRBV30 and TRBJ2-3; unclear D gene. This receptor was identified in an adult with an advanced solid tumor such as melanoma, head and neck, liver or kidney cancer. The sample was CD4+ or CD8+ T cells sorted from blood, taken in a trial of the OX40 agonist ivuxolimab. CDR3 coding DNA: TGTGCCTGGAGCATGGGAGATACGCAGTATTTT. Translation gives CAWSMGDTQYF. Filled out from reference TRBV30 and TRBJ2-3, the complete variable domain reads SQTIHQWPATLVQPVGSPLSLECTVEGTSNPNLYWYRQAAGRGLQLLFYSVGIGQISSEVPQNLSASRPQDRQFILSSKKLLLSDSGFYLCAWSMGDTQYFGPGTRLTVL.